A selection of T cell receptor beta chains follows, all from one sample in a study of CD8+CD57+ T cells in acquired aplastic anemia. MiXCR, applied by TCRdb to the reads, yields one record per CDR3 protein. In the table there are approximately 380,000 distinct CDR3 sequences, 55% to 75% of which are singletons. Material: sorted CD4+, CD8+, or CD8+CD57+ T cells (not recorded which) from PBMCs. The receptors originated from a human donor in good health, serving as a control. The CDR3 runs from the conserved cysteine through the conserved F or W. A D gene is named only where the DNA matches it firmly. Only some rows state a clone size, as once, few, many or a class for expanded clones.

d_gene	j_gene	abundance	v_gene	CDR3nt	CDR3aa
TRBD1	TRBJ1-6	few	TRBV25-1	TGTGCCAGGAGAAGGAGGGGGCTAGGTTCACCCCTCCACTTT	CARRRRGLGSPLHF
.	TRBJ1-2	.	TRBV9	TGTGCCAGCAGCGTGTCGGGGTATGGCTACACCTTC	CASSVSGYGYTF
.	TRBJ1-2	once	TRBV5-8	TGTGCCAGCAGTACTAGCGCCGACTATGGCTACACCTTC	CASSTSADYGYTF
TRBD1	TRBJ2-7	few	TRBV6-6	TGTGCCAGCAGTTGGGACAGGGACTACGAGCAGTACTTC	CASSWDRDYEQYF
TRBD1	TRBJ2-4	many	TRBV2	TGTGCCAGCAGTCGACAGGGAATGAGGAACATTCAGTACTTC	CASSRQGMRNIQYF
.	TRBJ1-1	.	TRBV12-3/TRBV12-4	TGTGCCAGCAGCCGCGCTTTCCCAGGCGACACTTCGAACACTGAAGCTTTCTTT	CASSRAFPGDTSNTEAFF
TRBD1	TRBJ2-1	.	TRBV15	TGTGCCAGCAGCAAACAGGGGGCGCTGTCTAATGCGCAGTTCTTC	CASSKQGALSNAQFF
.	TRBJ2-7	.	TRBV7-3	.	CARRCRQTVFWQCF
.	TRBJ1-1	few	TRBV7-8	TGTGCCAGCAGCCCTGCCGGCGGGGGGACTGAAGCTTTCTTT	CASSPAGGGTEAFF
.	TRBJ1-3	.	TRBV18	TGTGCCAGCTCACCACAGGGGGAGAGAGGAAACACCATATATTTT	CASSPQGERGNTIYF
.	TRBJ2-3	few	TRBV6-2/TRBV6-3	TGTGCCAGCAGTTCCGCACGGGGAATTAGCACAGATACGCAGTATTTT	CASSSARGISTDTQYF
TRBD1	TRBJ1-2	once	TRBV29-1	TGCAGCGTCGACAGGGCTCTAGAGTCGCATGGCACCTTC	CSVDRALESHGTF
.	TRBJ1-2	many	TRBV20-1	TGCAGTGCTCGAAACGTTCAGGGGAACTATGGCTACACCTTC	CSARNVQGNYGYTF
.	TRBJ1-6	.	TRBV20-1	TGCAGTGCCCAAAAAAGCGGGGGAAGACCCCTCCACTTT	CSAQKSGGRPLHF
.	TRBJ2-5	.	TRBV7-9	TGTGCCAGCAGCGCAAACTGGAGGCCCCCAGCTCCGCAGTTC	CASSANWRPPAPQF
.	TRBJ2-1	once	TRBV7-8	TGTGCCAGCAGCGCTGGGGGAGCTTACTATGAGCAGTTCTTC	CASSAGGAYYEQFF
.	TRBJ1-5	many	TRBV30	TGTGCCTGGAGTGTAGCCCCCAATCAGCCCCAGCATTTT	CAWSVAPNQPQHF
.	TRBJ2-3	.	TRBV9	TGTGCCAGCAGCGTAGAGGCGGGAACAGATACGCAGTATTTT	CASSVEAGTDTQYF
.	TRBJ2-3	many	TRBV4-3	TGCGCCAGCAGCCAAGAAACCAGCACAGATACGCAGTATTTT	CASSQETSTDTQYF
.	TRBJ2-7	few	TRBV18	TGTGCCAGCTCACCCGGGACCTCCTTATACGAGCAGTACTTC	CASSPGTSLYEQYF
.	TRBJ2-3	.	TRBV20-1	TGCAGTGCAGGGAAGTGGGGATCTAGCACAGATACGCAGTATTTT	CSAGKWGSSTDTQYF